The rows below give T cell receptor beta chains drawn from one sample of a study of blood T cell repertoires in COVID-19. Sequencing used immunoSEQ multiplex PCR; TCRdb keeps in-frame clones, though not all of them. The sample consists of 260,000 or so clones, 65% to 90% of them appearing once. The sequenced material came from PBMCs or T cells enriched from blood (not recorded which). All receptors derive from a man younger than 35 who had recovered from COVID-19. Both conserved end residues are part of each CDR3. A D gene is named only where the DNA matches it firmly. The size field is filled for only some rows; it gives once, few, many or a size class.

D gene: NA
V gene: TRBV18
J gene: TRBJ1-4
clone size: NA
CDR3 DNA: TGTGCCAGCTCGGAACCCGCGGAAGCTAATGAAAAACTGTTTTTT
CDR3 protein: CASSEPAEANEKLFF

D gene: NA
V gene: TRBV5-1
J gene: TRBJ2-7
clone size: NA
CDR3 DNA: TGCGCCAGCAGCTTGGCGGACAGCTCCTACGAGCAGTACTTC
CDR3 protein: CASSLADSSYEQYF

D gene: TRBD2
V gene: TRBV11-2
J gene: TRBJ2-5
clone size: NA
CDR3 DNA: TGTGCCAGCAGCTTAGAGCTAGCGGGAGCCCAAGAGACCCAGTACTTC
CDR3 protein: CASSLELAGAQETQYF

D gene: NA
V gene: TRBV7-7
J gene: TRBJ1-5
clone size: NA
CDR3 DNA: TGTGCTAGCAGCTTAGTTATACGGGGTGGCAATCAGCCCCAGCATTTT
CDR3 protein: CASSLVIRGGNQPQHF

D gene: TRBD1
V gene: TRBV19
J gene: TRBJ2-2
clone size: NA
CDR3 DNA: TGTGCCAGTATCCCGGCGGCAGGGGGTGGCGGGGAGCTGTTTTTT
CDR3 protein: CASIPAAGGGGELFF

D gene: TRBD2
V gene: TRBV5-1
J gene: TRBJ2-5
clone size: NA
CDR3 DNA: TGCGCCAGCAGCCTCTTAGGACTAGCGGGTGAAGAGACCCAGTACTTC
CDR3 protein: CASSLLGLAGEETQYF

D gene: TRBD2
V gene: TRBV7-7
J gene: TRBJ2-5
clone size: NA
CDR3 DNA: TGTGCTAGCAGTTATGGGGGACTAGCTGGCGAGACCCAGTACTTC
CDR3 protein: CASSYGGLAGETQYF

D gene: TRBD1
V gene: TRBV4-1
J gene: TRBJ1-6
clone size: NA
CDR3 DNA: TGCGCCAGCAGCCACCCGGTCCGGGACAGGGTTAGTTCACCCCTCCACTTT
CDR3 protein: CASSHPVRDRVSSPLHF

D gene: NA
V gene: TRBV9
J gene: TRBJ2-1
clone size: NA
CDR3 DNA: TGTGCCAGCAGCGCCGGGTCTTCCTACAATGAGCAGTTCTTC
CDR3 protein: CASSAGSSYNEQFF

D gene: NA
V gene: TRBV3-1/TRBV3-2
J gene: TRBJ1-2
clone size: NA
CDR3 DNA: TGTGCCAGCAGCCAAGATCGGGGGGCGCGCCGCGCCTTC
CDR3 protein: CASSQDRGARRAF

D gene: NA
V gene: TRBV5-3
J gene: TRBJ1-1
clone size: NA
CDR3 DNA: TGTGCCAGAAGCTGGGTAGGGGCAGAGGACACTGAAGCTTTCTTT
CDR3 protein: CARSWVGAEDTEAFF

D gene: NA
V gene: TRBV6-1
J gene: TRBJ1-6
clone size: once
CDR3 DNA: TGTGCCAGCAGTGAAATACCTTCAGGGGATTATTCACCCCTCCACTTT
CDR3 protein: CASSEIPSGDYSPLHF

D gene: TRBD2
V gene: TRBV5-1
J gene: TRBJ2-4
clone size: once
CDR3 DNA: TGCGCCAGCAGCAATAGCGGGGACAAAAACATTCAGTACTTC
CDR3 protein: CASSNSGDKNIQYF

D gene: NA
V gene: TRBV5-1
J gene: TRBJ1-4
clone size: NA
CDR3 DNA: TGCGCCAGCAGCTCGGGGCAAGGACAGAGTAATGAAAAACTGTTTTTT
CDR3 protein: CASSSGQGQSNEKLFF

D gene: TRBD1
V gene: TRBV28
J gene: TRBJ1-1
clone size: NA
CDR3 DNA: TGTGCCAGCAGCCTACAGGGGGACACTGAAGCTTTCTTT
CDR3 protein: CASSLQGDTEAFF

D gene: TRBD1
V gene: TRBV5-1
J gene: TRBJ2-2
clone size: few
CDR3 DNA: TGCGCCAGCAACCCGACGACAGGGAGACAGGGTCTGAACACCGGGGAGCTGTTTTTT
CDR3 protein: CASNPTTGRQGLNTGELFF

D gene: NA
V gene: TRBV12-1
J gene: TRBJ1-2
clone size: NA
CDR3 DNA: TGTGCCAGCAGCCCGTCCGGGACAGGGTTTCTATTGCGCTATGGCTACACCTTC
CDR3 protein: CASSPSGTGFLLRYGYTF

D gene: TRBD1
V gene: TRBV24-1
J gene: TRBJ1-6
clone size: NA
CDR3 DNA: TGTGCCACCAGTGATTGGTTGACAGGGGGTAATTCACCCCTCCACTTT
CDR3 protein: CATSDWLTGGNSPLHF

D gene: TRBD1
V gene: TRBV11-1
J gene: TRBJ1-1
clone size: NA
CDR3 DNA: TGTGCCAGCAGCTCCGGGACAGCCCTTACAGCTTTCTTT
CDR3 protein: CASSSGTALTAFF

D gene: TRBD2
V gene: TRBV28
J gene: TRBJ2-2
clone size: NA
CDR3 DNA: TGTGCCAGCAGTTTCCCGGGACTAGCGGGGAAGAACACCGGGGAGCTGTTTTTT
CDR3 protein: CASSFPGLAGKNTGELFF

D gene: TRBD2
V gene: TRBV7-9
J gene: TRBJ2-5
clone size: NA
CDR3 DNA: TGTGCCAGCAGCCTCCAGGGTCGCGGGAGGGAAGGGGAGACCCAGTACTTC
CDR3 protein: CASSLQGRGREGETQYF

D gene: TRBD2
V gene: TRBV24-1
J gene: TRBJ2-3
clone size: NA
CDR3 DNA: TGTGCCACCAGTGAAGCGACTAGCGGGCTCACAGATACGCAGTATTTT
CDR3 protein: CATSEATSGLTDTQYF

D gene: NA
V gene: TRBV21-1
J gene: TRBJ2-5
clone size: NA
CDR3 DNA: TGTGCCAGCAGCAAGACTAGCGGAAAAGAGACCCAGTACTTC
CDR3 protein: CASSKTSGKETQYF